Sequencing of this T cell receptor beta chain was carried out in a study of cytomegalovirus exposure and HLA in healthy donors. The repertoire was sequenced with immunoSEQ multiplex PCR; TCRdb's copy has only in-frame clones and lacks some. This sample yields some 350,000 clones, of which approximately 86% are seen a single time; approximately 1% belongs to the top ten. Findings and limits, study-wide: There were some public TCRs occurring in many donors, but most TCR sequences were rare. The classifier reportedly diagnosed cytomegalovirus status with high specificity and sensitivity.

On this clone: Its specificity is not known.

V was shortened by 1 base and J by 4 bases, with 6 bases between the two germline ends. Germline-derived CDR1 and CDR2 are SGHRS and YFSETQ. This CDR3 is built from 13 residues. The chain uses TRBV5-1 and TRBJ2-1; D gene ambiguous. This clonotype was sampled from a woman in her twenties or thirties in good health and CMV-seropositive. Sample: PBMCs. The CDR3 region is CASSLSPYNEQFF. The CDR3 DNA sequence: TGCGCCAGCAGCTTGTCCCCGTACAATGAGCAGTTCTTC.